This T cell receptor beta chain was sequenced during a study of cytomegalovirus exposure and HLA in healthy donors. PCR involved 60 Vbeta and 13 Jbeta primers. Assay: immunoSEQ multiplex PCR; the TCRdb copy retains only in-frame clones and omits some. The sample lists 180,000 or so clones, around 80% seen once, with less than 0.9% in the top ten. Broader study findings: Among TCR beta chains of equal frequency, HLA-associated ones were more clonally expanded in a later analysis. Previous analysis showed most TCR beta V segments were productive about 87% or about 30% of the time. An analysis was carried out later, and it reportedly showed fewer N-insertions in an Asian-associated ancestry cluster than the approximately 700-donor mean.

As concerns this clone: Its antigen remains unidentified.

This CDR3 has 16 residues. Trimming removed 6 bases from V and 5 bases from J; junction bases left unmatched: 15. Germline CDR1 is SGHTA and CDR2 is FQGNSA. This receptor was obtained from a female donor in good health and CMV-seronegative. The specimen sequenced was PBMCs. The J gene is TRBJ2-5, the V gene TRBV7-2, with 7 bases that match TRBD2. This CDR3 is CASRSAPRGSSETQYF. In DNA form, the CDR3 reads TGTGCCAGCAGATCAGCCCCTCGCGGGAGTAGCGAGACCCAGTACTTC.